The rows below give T cell receptor beta chains drawn from one sample of a study of post-analysis software for immune sequencing data. A single record per CDR3 protein comes from TCRdb applying MiXCR to the PCR reads. The sample contains hundreds of thousands of distinct CDR3 sequences, about 39% of which appear only once. The sample consisted of blood. These receptors all come from a girl aged 2-10 years with multiple sclerosis. The CDR3 runs from the conserved cysteine through the conserved F or W. Fields, in order: clone size, D gene, J gene, V gene, CDR3 protein, CDR3 DNA. The D gene is left open where the match is weak. Clone sizes are given selectively: once, few, many, or a class where the clone is expanded.

>.|TRBD2|TRBJ2-1|TRBV19
CASSIAPLAGSYNEQFF
TGTGCCAGTAGTATAGCCCCTCTAGCGGGATCCTACAATGAGCAGTTCTTC
>.|TRBD1|TRBJ1-5|TRBV20-1
CSAGRGQGAPNQPQHF
TGCAGTGCTGGAAGAGGACAGGGAGCACCAAATCAGCCCCAGCATTTT
>.|.|TRBJ1-4|TRBV12-3/TRBV12-4
CASSSAGTTNEKLFF
TGTGCCAGCAGTTCGGCAGGTACAACTAATGAAAAACTGTTTTTT
>.|.|TRBJ2-1|TRBV9
CASSSRDEQFF
TGTGCCAGCAGCTCCCGGGATGAGCAGTTCTTC
>.|.|TRBJ1-4|TRBV20-1
CSAIPGDLHEKLFF
TGCAGTGCCATTCCAGGGGACTTACATGAAAAACTGTTTTTT
>few|.|TRBJ2-7|TRBV5-1
CASSVDRRLYF
TGCGCCAGCAGCGTTGATCGTCGTCTGTACTTC
>.|TRBD1|TRBJ2-3|TRBV24-1
CATSDNHRGADTQYF
TGTGCCACCAGTGATAATCACAGGGGAGCAGATACGCAGTATTTT
>.|TRBD2|TRBJ2-7|TRBV9
CASSAGGRSYEQYF
TGTGCCAGCAGCGCCGGGGGGAGGTCCTACGAGCAGTACTTC
>.|TRBD2|TRBJ2-7|TRBV29-1
CSALGSGLSSYEQYF
TGCAGCGCTCTGGGTAGCGGGCTTAGCTCCTACGAGCAGTACTTC
>.|.|TRBJ1-2|TRBV10-3
CAIGSRSLDYGYTF
TGTGCCATCGGTAGCAGGTCGCTGGACTATGGCTACACCTTC
>.|.|TRBJ1-1|TRBV28
CASSFVGFTEAFF
TGTGCCAGCAGTTTCGTTGGCTTCACTGAAGCTTTCTTT
>.|.|TRBJ1-5|TRBV3-1
CASSRQNSNQPQHF
TGTGCCAGCAGCCGGCAGAATAGCAATCAGCCCCAGCATTTT
>.|TRBD1|TRBJ1-2|TRBV11-2
CASSSPRDRGSFYGYTF
TGTGCCAGCAGCTCCCCCCGGGACAGGGGATCCTTCTATGGCTACACCTTC
>.|TRBD2|TRBJ2-3|TRBV4-1
CASSQDPAGGLRDTQYF
TGCGCCAGCAGCCAAGATCCAGCGGGAGGCCTCCGGGATACGCAGTATTTT
>.|.|TRBJ2-4|TRBV15
CATSRDGGFSNIQYF
TGTGCCACCAGCAGAGATGGAGGTTTTTCAAACATTCAGTACTTC
>.|.|TRBJ1-5|TRBV12-3/TRBV12-4
CASSKRRAVNSNQPQHF
TGTGCCAGCAGCAAAAGACGGGCCGTCAATAGCAATCAGCCCCAGCATTTT
>few|.|TRBJ2-3|TRBV20-1
CSASSSKDTQYF
TGCAGTGCTAGCTCTAGCAAAGATACGCAGTATTTT
>.|.|TRBJ1-1|TRBV20-1
CSAGAGGNTEAFF
TGCAGTGCCGGGGCCGGGGGGAACACTGAAGCTTTCTTT
>many|.|TRBJ2-5|TRBV20-1
CSARDWSKPKETQYF
TGCAGTGCTAGAGATTGGAGCAAACCAAAAGAGACCCAGTACTTC
>few|.|TRBJ2-1|TRBV7-7
CASSSARGNEQFF
TGTGCTAGCAGCTCCGCCAGGGGAAATGAGCAGTTCTTC
>.|TRBD1|TRBJ2-7|TRBV20-1
CSARDRDRNSYEQYF
TGCAGTGCTAGGGACCGGGACAGGAACTCCTACGAGCAGTACTTC
>once|.|TRBJ2-3|TRBV9
CASSPLLSGTDTQYF
TGTGCCAGCAGCCCTCTACTTTCGGGCACAGATACGCAGTATTTT
>.|.|TRBJ1-1|TRBV21-1
CASSKPQELAEAFF
TGTGCCAGCAGCAAGCCCCAAGAGTTGGCTGAAGCTTTCTTT
>.|.|TRBJ1-1|TRBV12-3/TRBV12-4
CASRWTLETNTEAFF
TGTGCCAGCAGGTGGACCCTCGAGACGAACACTGAAGCTTTCTTT
>.|TRBD2|TRBJ2-7|TRBV6-6
CASSYRLAVTYEQYF
TGTGCCAGCAGTTATAGGCTAGCGGTGACCTACGAGCAGTACTTC
>few|.|TRBJ1-2|TRBV7-3
CASSPEGQAGYTF
TGTGCCAGCAGCCCGGAGGGGCAGGCTGGCTACACCTTC
>.|.|TRBJ2-7|TRBV9
CASSVDDYEQYF
TGTGCCAGCAGCGTAGACGATTACGAGCAGTACTTC
>few|.|TRBJ2-4|TRBV29-1
CSASVLAKNIQYF
TGCAGCGCCTCCGTTCTAGCCAAAAACATTCAGTACTTC
>.|.|TRBJ1-5|TRBV5-1
CASSLLGRDNNQPQHF
TGCGCCAGCAGCCTTCTTGGGCGGGACAACAATCAGCCCCAGCATTTT
>.|.|TRBJ2-1|TRBV11-1
CASSSGPHNEQFF
TGTGCCAGCAGCTCGGGACCTCACAATGAGCAGTTCTTC
>.|.|TRBJ2-3|TRBV18
CASSPDQGLTVTQYF
TGTGCCAGCTCACCCGACCAGGGACTCACAGTTACGCAGTATTTT
>.|.|TRBJ1-1|TRBV9
CASSVGLTLEAFF
TGTGCCAGCAGCGTAGGACTGACACTTGAAGCTTTCTTT
>.|.|TRBJ2-3|TRBV9
CASSVEKGADTQYF
TGTGCCAGCAGCGTAGAGAAAGGGGCAGATACGCAGTATTTT
>.|.|TRBJ2-7|TRBV7-9
CASSLGQGHIYEQYF
TGTGCCAGCAGCTTAGGGCAGGGTCATATTTACGAGCAGTACTTC
>.|TRBD1|TRBJ2-2|TRBV6-5
CASSQGARELFF
TGTGCCAGCAGCCAGGGGGCTCGGGAGCTGTTTTTT
>many|.|TRBJ2-7|TRBV29-1
CSVTDSVTYEQYF
TGCAGCGTCACGGACAGTGTGACCTACGAGCAGTACTTC
>few|.|TRBJ2-4|TRBV12-3/TRBV12-4
CASRSSGDSIQYF
TGTGCCAGCAGATCATCAGGGGATAGCATTCAGTACTTC
>.|.|TRBJ2-3|TRBV7-3
CASSPGGEYTQYF
TGTGCCAGCAGCCCAGGAGGAGAATATACGCAGTATTTT
>.|TRBD1|TRBJ2-7|TRBV6-1
CASSKGTVPFYEQYF
TGTGCCAGCAGTAAGGGGACAGTTCCTTTCTACGAGCAGTACTTC
>.|TRBD1|TRBJ1-5|TRBV12-3/TRBV12-4
CASSSQGGYNQPQHF
TGTGCCAGCAGTTCACAGGGGGGTTACAATCAGCCCCAGCATTTT